This T cell receptor (beta chain) was documented in a study of naive CD8 T cells in extremely preterm neonates. Findings and caveats of the study: iChao1 richness was lowest in preterm neonates, significantly versus all ages.

On this clone itself: The antigen is undetermined.

Blood donors were healthy children aged about 16-60 months and healthy nonsmoking adults. Each sample had roughly 19,000–110,000 sorted naive CD8+ T cells. CDR1 is SEHNR, CDR2 FQNEAQ, per germline (reference sequence). There are 14 residues in the CDR3. The J segment lost 0 bases and the V segment lost 9 bases, leaving 3 bases of the junction unmatched. The table came from immunoSEQ multiplex PCR; TCRdb's copy has only in-frame clones and leaves some out. The sample holds several thousand clones, approximately 98% seen once. The sequenced material came from naive CD8+ T cells from blood. The sequence was collected from a human donor in good health. This chain connects TRBV7-9 to TRBJ2-5, with 11 bases aligning to TRBD2. The CDR3 DNA sequence: TGTGCCAGTAGCGGGAGGGCGTACCAAGAGACCCAGTACTTC. This sequence encodes CASSGRAYQETQYF. Combining the CDR3 with reference TRBV7-9 and TRBJ2-5 gives the whole variable domain DTGVSQNPRHKITKRGQNVTFRCDPISEHNRLYWYRQTLGQGPEFLTYFQNEAQLEKSRLLSDRFSAERPKGSFSTLEIQRTEQGDSAMYLCASSGRAYQETQYFGPGTRLLVL.